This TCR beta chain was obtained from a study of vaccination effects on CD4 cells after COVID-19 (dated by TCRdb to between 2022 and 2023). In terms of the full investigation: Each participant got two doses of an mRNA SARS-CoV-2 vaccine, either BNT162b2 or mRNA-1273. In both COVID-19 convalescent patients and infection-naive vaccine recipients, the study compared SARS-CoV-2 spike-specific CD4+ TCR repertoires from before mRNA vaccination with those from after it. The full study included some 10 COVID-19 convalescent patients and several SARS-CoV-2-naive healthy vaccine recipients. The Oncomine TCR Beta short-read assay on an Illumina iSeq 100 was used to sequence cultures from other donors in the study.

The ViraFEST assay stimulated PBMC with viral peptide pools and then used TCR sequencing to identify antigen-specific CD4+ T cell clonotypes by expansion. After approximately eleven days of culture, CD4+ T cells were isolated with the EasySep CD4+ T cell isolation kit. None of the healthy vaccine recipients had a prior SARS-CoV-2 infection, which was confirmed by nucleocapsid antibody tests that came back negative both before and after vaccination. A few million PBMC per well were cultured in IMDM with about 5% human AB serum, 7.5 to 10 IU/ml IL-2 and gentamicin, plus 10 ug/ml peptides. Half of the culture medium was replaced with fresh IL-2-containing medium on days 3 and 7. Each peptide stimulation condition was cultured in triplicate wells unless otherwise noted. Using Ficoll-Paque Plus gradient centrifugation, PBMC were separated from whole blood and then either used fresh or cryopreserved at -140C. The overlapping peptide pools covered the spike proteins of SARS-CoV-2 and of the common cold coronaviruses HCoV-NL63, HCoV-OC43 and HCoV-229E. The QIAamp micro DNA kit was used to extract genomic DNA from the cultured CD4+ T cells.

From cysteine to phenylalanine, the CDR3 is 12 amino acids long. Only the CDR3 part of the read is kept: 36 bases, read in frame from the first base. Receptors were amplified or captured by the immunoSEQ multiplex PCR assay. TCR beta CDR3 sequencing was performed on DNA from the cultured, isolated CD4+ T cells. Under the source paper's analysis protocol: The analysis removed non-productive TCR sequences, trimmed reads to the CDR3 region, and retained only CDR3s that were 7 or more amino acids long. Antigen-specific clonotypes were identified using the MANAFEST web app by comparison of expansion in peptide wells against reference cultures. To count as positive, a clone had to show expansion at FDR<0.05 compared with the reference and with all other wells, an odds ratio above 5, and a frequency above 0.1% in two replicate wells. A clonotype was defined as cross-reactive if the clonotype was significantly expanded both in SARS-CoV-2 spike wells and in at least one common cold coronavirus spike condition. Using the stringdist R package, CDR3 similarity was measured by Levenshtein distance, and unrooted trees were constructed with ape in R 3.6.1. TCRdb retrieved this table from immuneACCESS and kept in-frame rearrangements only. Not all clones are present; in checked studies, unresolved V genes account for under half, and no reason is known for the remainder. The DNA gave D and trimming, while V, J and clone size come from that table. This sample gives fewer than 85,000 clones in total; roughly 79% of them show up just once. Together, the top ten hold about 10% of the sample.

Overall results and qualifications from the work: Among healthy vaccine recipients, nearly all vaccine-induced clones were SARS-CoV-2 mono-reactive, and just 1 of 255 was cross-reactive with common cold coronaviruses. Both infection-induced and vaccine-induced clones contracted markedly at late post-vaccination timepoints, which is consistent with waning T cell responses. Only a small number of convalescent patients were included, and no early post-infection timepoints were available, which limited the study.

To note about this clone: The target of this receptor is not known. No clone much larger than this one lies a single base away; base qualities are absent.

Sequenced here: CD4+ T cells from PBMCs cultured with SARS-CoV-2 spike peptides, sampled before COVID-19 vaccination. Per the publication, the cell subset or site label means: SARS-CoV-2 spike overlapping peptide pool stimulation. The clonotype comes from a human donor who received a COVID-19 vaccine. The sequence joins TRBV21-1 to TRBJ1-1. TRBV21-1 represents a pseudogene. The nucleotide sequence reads TGTGCCAGCAGCGTCCGAGGAACTGAAGCTTTCTTT. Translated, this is CASSVRGTEAFF.